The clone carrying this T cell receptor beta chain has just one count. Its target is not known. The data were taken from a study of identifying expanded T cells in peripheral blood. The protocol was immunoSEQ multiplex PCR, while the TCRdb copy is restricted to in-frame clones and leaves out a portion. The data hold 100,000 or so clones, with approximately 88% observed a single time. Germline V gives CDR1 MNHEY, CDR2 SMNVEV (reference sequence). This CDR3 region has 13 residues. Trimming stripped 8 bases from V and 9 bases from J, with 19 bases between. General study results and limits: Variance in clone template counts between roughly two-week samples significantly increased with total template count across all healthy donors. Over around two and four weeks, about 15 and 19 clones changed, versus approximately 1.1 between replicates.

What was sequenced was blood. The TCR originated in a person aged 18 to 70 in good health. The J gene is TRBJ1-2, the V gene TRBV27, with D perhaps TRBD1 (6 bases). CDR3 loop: CASGRTALLRYTF. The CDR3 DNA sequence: TGTGCCAGCGGTCGGACAGCCCTTCTCCGCTACACCTTC.